This T cell receptor (beta chain) was recovered during a study of memory CD4+ T cells and cytomegalovirus serostatus. Study summary: Healthy Belgian adult donors included nine or ten CMV-positive and approximately 25 CMV-negative people. Overall study results and limits: CD4+ memory repertoires contained about two fifths of the 164 reported CMV TCRbeta sequences.

For this clone: The antigen is not known.

The sort gate was single viable CD3+CD4+CD8-CD45RO+ cells for memory CD4+ T cells. The assay was immunoSEQ multiplex PCR, and TCRdb's table has in-frame clones only and misses some. There are about 50,000 clones in the sample; around 76% occur only once, and 0.4% lies in the top ten. The CDR3 is 15 amino acids. Germline V gene data show CDR1 as MDHEN and CDR2 as SYDVKM. V was pared by 2 bases and J by 7 bases, with 3 bases of the junction left unmatched. The sequenced sample was memory CD4+ T cells from blood. V gene TRBV28 combines with J gene TRBJ1-6; 9 bases fit TRBD1. The clonotype was recovered from an adult in good health and CMV-seronegative. CDR3 DNA sequence: TGTGCCAGCAGTTTACAGGACAGGGGCAATTCACCCCTCCACTTT. It yields the protein CASSLQDRGNSPLHF.